A single sample is the source of the 20 T cell receptor beta chains below, sequenced in a study of shared clonotypes between healthy human individuals. TCRdb keeps only in-frame clones here, not all; method: immunoSEQ multiplex PCR. The sample yields more than 500,000 clones, more than 95% seen once. Sequenced: naive CD4+ T cells sorted from blood. Specified subset: CD45RA+ positively selected. The source of these receptors is a woman aged 30 to 39 in good health.

This chain connects TRBV28 to TRBJ1-4; the D gene is possibly TRBD1 (6 bases). The CDR3 loop spans 15 amino acids. From germline, CDR1 is MDHEN and CDR2 SYDVKM. The V gene lost 5 bases and the J gene lost 0 bases, with 10 bases spanning the gap. In nucleotides, the CDR3 is TGTGCCAGCAGTCCCGGGACACCAACTAATGAAAAACTGTTTTTT. It specifies CASSPGTPTNEKLFF.

The chain uses TRBV27 and TRBJ2-7, with D maybe TRBD2 (5 bases). Germline CDR1 reads MNHEY; CDR2 reads SMNVEV (reference sequence). The V and J ends lost 0 bases and 3 bases respectively, with 9 bases between them. This CDR3 is 14 amino acids long. The CDR3 here is CASSLSYRDYEQYF. CDR3 nucleotide sequence: TGTGCCAGCAGTTTATCCTACCGGGACTACGAGCAGTACTTC.

The chain has TRBV29-1 and TRBJ1-2, with 7 bases identical to TRBD1. CDR3 length: 15 amino acids. Germline CDR1 is SQVTM and CDR2 is ANQGSEA. The V and J ends lost 6 bases and 1 base, in that order; junction bases with no gene match: 11. The CDR3 sequence is CSVGTAVTRNYGYTF. The CDR3 DNA is TGCAGCGTGGGGACAGCCGTAACCCGTAACTATGGCTACACCTTC.

The rearrangement links TRBV5-1 to TRBJ2-7; D is ambiguous. The CDR3 covers 11 residues. Germline CDR1 and CDR2: SGHRS and YFSETQ. Trimming shortened V by 2 bases and J by 7 bases, and 7 bases separated the two germline ends. The CDR3 reads CASSFLGEQYF. As DNA, the CDR3 is TGCGCCAGCAGCTTCTTAGGGGAGCAGTACTTC.

The rearrangement links TRBV5-1 to TRBJ1-3; no reliable D call. CDR1 and CDR2 from the germline V gene are SGHRS and YFSETQ. CDR3 length: 14 amino acids. Trimming took off 3 bases at V and 2 bases at J, with 9 bases between the two ends. CDR3 sequence: CASSSLNAGNTIYF. The CDR3 nucleotides read TGCGCCAGCAGCTCACTGAACGCTGGAAACACCATATATTTT.

The chain links TRBV28 to TRBJ2-7; 8 nucleotides match TRBD2. Germline V gives CDR1 MDHEN, CDR2 SYDVKM. CDR3 length equals 16 residues. After removal of 1 base from V and 6 bases from J, the junction contained 11 bases not matched to a gene. The CDR3 is CASSLFGGGHRPEQYF. The CDR3 DNA reads TGTGCCAGCAGTTTATTCGGGGGGGGCCATCGGCCCGAGCAGTACTTC.

This clone showed up just once. The chain employs TRBV28 and TRBJ1-5; 7 nucleotides line up with TRBD1. The V and J ends lost 2 bases and 6 bases, in that order; junction bases with no gene match: 10. The CDR3 spans 16 residues. CDR1 is MDHEN, CDR2 SYDVKM, per germline. CDR3 loop: CASSLRGRGKVQPQHF. CDR3 in DNA: TGTGCCAGCAGTTTAAGGGGCAGGGGGAAGGTTCAGCCCCAGCATTTT.

V and J are TRBV28 and TRBJ2-7; D call uncertain. CDR1 MDHEN and CDR2 SYDVKM come from the germline V gene. The CDR3 extends over 14 amino acids. The ends were cut back, 4 bases at V and 2 bases at J, with 12 bases in the middle. CDR3 residues: CASSSTTPTYEQYF. In DNA, the CDR3 is TGTGCCAGCAGTTCAACGACCCCTACCTACGAGCAGTACTTC. The variable domain in full, with the rest retrieved from reference TRBV28 and TRBJ2-7, is DVKVTQSSRYLVKRTGEKVFLECVQDMDHENMFWYRQDPGLGLRLIYFSYDVKMKEKGDIPEGYSVSREKKERFSLILESASTNQTSMYLCASSSTTPTYEQYFGPGTRLTVT.

The DNA of the CDR3 is TGTGCCAGCAGCTTAGGCCCTAGCGGCATCACAGATACGCAGTATTTT. The encoded protein is CASSLGPSGITDTQYF. The gene calls are TRBV7-2 and TRBJ2-3; 7 positions match TRBD2. This CDR3 comprises 16 residues. The germline gives CDR1 SGHTA, CDR2 FQGNSA. Trimming cost V 1 base and J 2 bases; bases outside gene matches: 6.

The chain couples TRBV5-1 to TRBJ1-2, with D hard to call. With 7 bases removed from V and 3 bases from J, the gap between germline ends came to 16 bases. The CDR3 runs to 14 residues. Germline values: CDR1 SGHRS, CDR2 YFSETQ. For the CDR3, the DNA is TGCGCCAGCTCACACGGTAGCCTCGACTATGGCTACACCTTC. Encoded protein: CASSHGSLDYGYTF.

The rearrangement links TRBV2 to TRBJ2-2; weak D call: TRBD1 (6 bases). Germline V CDR1 and CDR2: SNHLY, FYNNEI. V was pared by 2 bases and J by 1 base, with 11 bases between. The CDR3 runs to 16 residues. The chain's CDR3 is CASSELGQLNTGELFF. The CDR3 bases are TGTGCCAGCAGTGAATTAGGACAGCTGAACACCGGGGAGCTGTTTTTT.

CDR3 loop: CASSATGTEFHEQYF. The CDR3 DNA reads TGTGCCAGCAGCGCCACCGGGACAGAGTTCCACGAGCAGTACTTC. The genes are TRBV9 and TRBJ2-7; 7 bases align to TRBD1. The V gene's germline CDR1 is SGDLS and CDR2 YYNGEE. CDR3 length: 15 amino acids. J was trimmed by 5 bases and V by 3 bases; bases with no gene match: 11.

CDR3 loop: CASSLVGRTYEQYF. The CDR3 bases are TGTGCCAGCAGCTTAGTAGGACGCACCTACGAGCAGTACTTC. The V call is TRBV7-9, the J call TRBJ2-7; D call uncertain. Trimming removed 1 base at V and 2 bases at J, with 9 bases between. Germline values: CDR1 SEHNR, CDR2 FQNEAQ (reference sequence). There are 14 residues in the CDR3.

The gene calls are TRBV28 and TRBJ2-1; 11 bases match TRBD2. Trimming cost V 5 bases and J 3 bases; bases outside gene matches: 3. CDR3 size: 15 residues. Germline assignment: CDR1 MDHEN and CDR2 SYDVKM. CDR3 nucleotides: TGTGCCAGCAGTCCCGGGACTAGCGGCTACAATGAGCAGTTCTTC. Translated: CASSPGTSGYNEQFF.

The chain joins TRBV6-5 to TRBJ2-1, with 7 bases aligning to TRBD2. V trimming: 6 bases; J trimming: 8 bases; junction bases outside the gene matches: 7. CDR3 length: 13 residues. CDR1 and CDR2 from the germline V gene are MNHEY and SVGAGI. The CDR3, as DNA: TGTGCCAGCAGCCGTAGCGGGCTCTATGAGCAGTTCTTC. Its translation: CASSRSGLYEQFF.

The V and J genes are TRBV29-1 and TRBJ2-2, with 9 bases aligning to TRBD2. V dropped 4 bases and J dropped 5; count of bases not matched to a gene: 14. From germline, CDR1 is SQVTM and CDR2 ANQGSEA. The CDR3 has 17 residues. The CDR3 is CSVGSGSGSLWTGELFF. The DNA of the CDR3 is TGCAGCGTTGGATCGGGTAGCGGGAGTTTATGGACCGGGGAGCTGTTTTTT.

J is TRBJ1-1 and V is TRBV7-6; TRBD1 aligns across 9 bases. With 3 bases clipped from V and 4 bases from J, the junction kept 0 bases outside the gene matches. The CDR3 runs 13 residues. Germline lookup yields CDR1 SGHVS and CDR2 FNYEAQ. CDR3 residues: CASSLGQGTEAFF. The CDR3 DNA is TGTGCCAGCAGCTTGGGACAGGGCACTGAAGCTTTCTTT.

The gene calls are TRBV28 and TRBJ1-2; D possibly corresponds to TRBD1 (5 bases). CDR3 length equals 13 residues. V was clipped by 4 bases and J by 7 bases, with 13 bases between them. CDR1 is MDHEN, CDR2 SYDVKM, per germline. The CDR3 DNA is TGTGCCAGCAGTTCATCCAGGGTTTTTGGCTACACCTTC. This encodes CASSSSRVFGYTF.

V usage is TRBV11-2 and J usage is TRBJ2-7; D is perhaps TRBD2 (5 bases). V was trimmed by 2 bases and J by 5 bases, leaving 13 bases between them. The CDR3 totals 14 residues. The germline gives CDR1 SGHAT, CDR2 FQNNGV. The CDR3 protein is CASSLYEGTHEQYF. In DNA form, the CDR3 reads TGTGCCAGCAGCTTATACGAGGGAACCCACGAGCAGTACTTC.

This chain links TRBV7-2 with TRBJ1-2; a weak D match, TRBD1 (5 bases). Trimming took off 2 bases at V and 4 bases at J, with 8 bases between the two ends. This CDR3 contains 13 residues. Germline CDR1 is SGHTA and CDR2 is FQGNSA. The CDR3 loop is CASSLQQVYGYTF. In DNA form, the CDR3 reads TGTGCCAGCAGCTTACAACAGGTCTATGGCTACACCTTC. The variable domain in full, completed from reference TRBV7-2 and TRBJ1-2, reads GAGVSQSPSNKVTEKGKDVELRCDPISGHTALYWYRQSLGQGLEFLIYFQGNSAPDKSGLPSDRFSAERTGGSVSTLTIQRTQQEDSAVYLCASSLQQVYGYTFGSGTRLTVV.